The TCR beta chain described here comes from a study of shared clonotypes between healthy human individuals. General study results and limits: Apart from blood, nothing was sampled; tissue repertoires likely differ. What limited the represented genetic and exposure-history diversity was the small number of donors.

The V and J ends lost 3 bases and 0 bases respectively, with 16 bases between them. The CDR3 contains 17 residues. Germline V gene sequence: CDR1 SGHNT, CDR2 YYREEE (reference sequence). The genomic DNA of each subset was split evenly across several immunoSEQ plates. Libraries were prepared by immunoSEQ multiplex PCR; TCRdb keeps only in-frame clonotypes and omits some of them. This table holds about 2.1 million clones, roughly 93% found once. Points on this clone: The antigen is undetermined.

CD45RO-negative, CCR7-positively selected cells formed the naive CD8 fraction, excluding terminally differentiated effector memory CD45RA+ cells. This sequence was found in a man younger than 35 in good health. Some clones in this sample may be carry-over from other donors' samples. Sequencing was performed on naive CD8+ T cells from PBMCs. The chain recombines TRBV5-4 with TRBJ2-1; no clear D. CDR3 sequence: CASSSFVAVSSYNEQFF. For the CDR3, the DNA is TGTGCCAGCAGCTCCTTCGTTGCGGTTAGCTCCTACAATGAGCAGTTCTTC.